This T cell receptor (beta chain) came from a study of CD8+ T cells in alopecia areata. Study information: Patients received oral tofacitinib, 5 to 10 mg twice daily, for moderate-to-severe alopecia areata. Affected scalp percentage set treated patients' severity scores. The protocol delivered tofacitinib for 6 to 18 months, then withdrew it for 6 months. Study findings and constraints: An increase in clonality over normal scalp was evident in lesional scalp, especially alopecia totalis/universalis.

Isolated RNA was reverse transcribed into cDNA used as the sequencing template. Repertoires were generated with immunoSEQ multiplex PCR, while TCRdb's copy carries only in-frame clones and drops some. The sample holds about 5,400 clones, approximately 74% seen once. To note about this clone: Its antigen is as yet unknown.

Treatment given: oral pan-JAK inhibitor, 5-10 mg twice daily. Punch biopsies of lesional scalp, plus peripheral blood, were taken from alopecia areata patients. CDR3 length: 15 amino acids. Per the germline V gene, CDR1 is SGHRS and CDR2 is YFSETQ. Trimming stripped 2 bases from V and 6 bases from J, with 15 bases between. The sample consisted of skin, taken at week 24, from a patient treated with tofacitinib. The V and J genes are TRBV5-1 and TRBJ2-1, with D unclear. The receptor comes from a human donor with alopecia areata. Here the CDR3 DNA reads TGCGCCAGCAGCTTAGAGATAGAGAGGTCCAATGAGCAGTTCTTC. Translating it yields CASSLEIERSNEQFF.